One sample yielded the 22 T cell receptor beta chains listed below, sequenced in a study of vaccination effects on CD4 cells after COVID-19. Sequencing used immunoSEQ multiplex PCR; TCRdb keeps in-frame clones, though not all of them. The table has 50,000 or so clones, 67% seen once. Culture lasted 10 days before CD4+ T cell isolation. These receptors lack a known antigen. The specimen was CD4+ T cells from PBMCs cultured without peptide, collected before COVID-19 vaccination. These TCRs come from a human donor who received a COVID-19 vaccine.

The J gene is TRBJ1-2, the V gene TRBV28, with D unclear. V was clipped by 6 bases and J by 0 bases, with 8 bases between them. The CDR3 sequence is 13 residues long. CDR1 is MDHEN, CDR2 SYDVKM, per germline. CDR3 coding DNA: TGTGCCAGCAGCCAGACTACTAACTATGGCTACACCTTC. Residues: CASSQTTNYGYTF.

V gene TRBV30 combines with J gene TRBJ2-2; 7 nucleotides line up with TRBD1. V dropped 6 bases and J dropped 3; count of bases not matched to a gene: 1. In germline, CDR1 is GTSNPN, CDR2 SVGIG (reference sequence). This CDR3 has 12 residues. For the CDR3, the DNA is TGTGCCTGTGACAGGGACACCGGGGAGCTGTTTTTT. The encoded protein is CACDRDTGELFF.

CDR3 nucleotides: TGTGCCAGTAATTGGGGACGGGACAGGCAACTCTATGGCTACACCTTC. This encodes CASNWGRDRQLYGYTF. This chain connects TRBV19 to TRBJ1-2, with 8 bases that match TRBD1. The CDR3 has 16 amino acids. Trimming cost V 7 bases and J 4 bases; bases outside gene matches: 14. The V gene's germline CDR1 is LNHDA and CDR2 SQIVND (reference sequence). Supplemented by reference TRBV19 and TRBJ1-2, the full variable domain reads DGGITQSPKYLFRKEGQNVTLSCEQNLNHDAMYWYRQDPGQGLRLIYYSQIVNDFQKGDIAEGYSVSREKKESFPLTVTSAQKNPTAFYLCASNWGRDRQLYGYTFGSGTRLTVV.

The chain joins TRBV5-4 to TRBJ2-1; D is possibly TRBD1 (6 bases). Per the germline V gene, CDR1 is SGHNT and CDR2 is YYREEE (reference sequence). V was pared by 2 bases and J by 4 bases, with 13 bases between. The CDR3 contains 15 residues. The DNA for the CDR3 is TGTGCCAGCAGCTTCGGGGACACATCTTACAATGAGCAGTTCTTC. Translating gives CASSFGDTSYNEQFF.

This chain joins TRBV28 and TRBJ1-5; 9 positions match TRBD1. The CDR3 length is 15 residues. Germline CDR1 MDHEN, CDR2 SYDVKM. V trimming: 5 bases; J trimming: 5 bases; junction bases outside the gene matches: 7. The DNA for the CDR3 is TGTGCCAGCAGTGGCCTTACAGGGGGCGATCAGCCCCAGCATTTT. Its protein product is CASSGLTGGDQPQHF.

This chain joins TRBV6-5 and TRBJ2-7; possibly TRBD2 for D (5 bases). From germline, CDR1 is MNHEY and CDR2 SVGAGI. Trimming took off 3 bases at V and 1 base at J, with 13 bases between the two ends. The CDR3 is made up of 15 amino acids. The CDR3 sequence is CASSYRGTGSYEQYF. The CDR3 coding sequence is TGTGCCAGCAGTTATCGAGGTACGGGATCCTACGAGCAGTACTTC.

The chain employs TRBV13 and TRBJ2-7; TRBD1 matches 9 bases. Looked up from germline, CDR1 is PRHDT and CDR2 is FYEKMQ (reference sequence). The CDR3 runs 16 residues. J was trimmed by 6 bases and V by 3 bases; bases with no gene match: 12. CDR3 sequence reads: CASSFTGTGSPGEQYF. The CDR3 nucleotides are TGTGCCAGCAGCTTTACCGGGACAGGGTCTCCCGGCGAGCAGTACTTC.

This clone occurred a few times. V and J are TRBV19 and TRBJ2-7; 7 nucleotides agree with TRBD1. The CDR3 spans 13 residues. The J segment lost 1 base and the V segment lost 5 bases, leaving 2 bases of the junction unmatched. CDR1 and CDR2 from the germline V gene are LNHDA and SQIVND (reference sequence). The CDR3 protein is CASSYRGSYEQYF. The CDR3 DNA follows: TGTGCCAGTAGTTACAGGGGTTCCTACGAGCAGTACTTC.

V gene TRBV4-3 combines with J gene TRBJ1-2; no clear D. V lost 0 bases, J lost 4 bases, and 12 bases lay in between. This CDR3 comprises 15 residues. Germline CDR1 and CDR2: LGHNA and YSLEER. The CDR3 DNA reads as TGCGCCAGCAGCCAAGAACTCCCCGGGAGCTATGGCTACACCTTC. This codes for CASSQELPGSYGYTF.

V gene TRBV19 combines with J gene TRBJ1-5; tentatively, D is TRBD1 (5 bases). V was pared by 2 bases and J by 5 bases, with 13 bases between. There are 15 residues in the CDR3. Germline V CDR1 and CDR2: LNHDA, SQIVND (reference sequence). This CDR3 is CASSISSPRDQPQHF. CDR3 nucleotides: TGTGCCAGTAGTATAAGCAGCCCCAGGGATCAGCCCCAGCATTTT.

V usage is TRBV20-1 and J usage is TRBJ2-5; D unclear. V was shortened by 2 bases and J by 2 bases, with 3 bases between the two germline ends. The CDR3 is 11 residues long. Per germline, CDR1 DFQATT and CDR2 SNEGSKA (reference sequence). CDR3 in DNA: TGCAGTGCTAGATCTCAAGAGACCCAGTACTTC. Residues: CSARSQETQYF.

This clone was seen a few times. The chain couples TRBV9 to TRBJ1-3, with D maybe TRBD1 (5 bases). V was cut by 4 bases and J by 4 bases, with 9 bases left in between. The germline CDR1 and CDR2 sequences are SGDLS and YYNGEE. The CDR3 loop spans 13 amino acids. The CDR3 DNA follows: TGTGCCAGCAGCTTTGGGGACGGAAACACCATATATTTT. This encodes CASSFGDGNTIYF.

There are a few counts of this clone. The J gene is TRBJ1-1, the V gene TRBV3-1 (or the pseudogene TRBV3-2); a weak D match, TRBD1 (5 bases). The CDR3 sequence is 14 residues long. Germline V gene data show CDR1 as LGHDT and CDR2 as YNNKEL (reference sequence). With 1 base removed from V and 1 base from J, the gap between germline ends came to 7 bases. This chain's CDR3 is CASSQAGGNTEAFF. CDR3 DNA sequence: TGTGCCAGCAGCCAAGCTGGGGGGAACACTGAAGCTTTCTTT.

The chain employs TRBV10-3 and TRBJ1-1; D possibly corresponds to TRBD1 (5 bases). Germline assignment: CDR1 ENHRY and CDR2 SYGVKD. This CDR3 region has 13 residues. V was shortened by 0 bases and J by 7 bases, with 9 bases between the two germline ends. The DNA of the CDR3 is TGTGCCATCAGTGAGTCGTTTGGGGGTGAAGCTTTCTTT. It codes for CAISESFGGEAFF.

This chain links TRBV5-4 with TRBJ2-2; TRBD1 aligns across 7 bases. Germline values: CDR1 SGHNT, CDR2 YYREEE (reference sequence). Trimming removed 3 bases from V and 4 bases from J; junction bases left unmatched: 3. The CDR3 is 14 amino acids. CDR3 coding DNA: TGTGCCAGCAGCTCCCCAGGGGGCACCGGGGAGCTGTTTTTT. As protein: CASSSPGGTGELFF.

V gene TRBV2 combines with J gene TRBJ2-7; D is possibly TRBD1 (6 bases). Germline V CDR1 and CDR2: SNHLY, FYNNEI. V was clipped by 2 bases and J by 3 bases, with 11 bases between them. The length of the CDR3 is 14 residues. CDR3 amino acids: CASSEQGPVYEQYF. The CDR3 DNA reads as TGTGCCAGCAGTGAACAGGGGCCAGTCTACGAGCAGTACTTC.

The V and J genes are TRBV19 and TRBJ2-6; D uncertain. CDR3 length: 12 amino acids. Germline V gene sequence: CDR1 LNHDA, CDR2 SQIVND (reference sequence). V was clipped by 6 bases and J by 4 bases, with 4 bases between them. CDR3 DNA sequence: TGTGCCAGTAGCTCCGGGGCCAACGTCCTGACTTTC. It encodes CASSSGANVLTF.

V usage is TRBV27 and J usage is TRBJ2-3, with 8 bases lining up with TRBD2. The CDR3 covers 17 residues. With V trimmed by 5 bases and J by 1 base, 11 bases remained unmatched. Germline values: CDR1 MNHEY, CDR2 SMNVEV (reference sequence). This CDR3 reads CASSTYRISGGTDTQYF. The CDR3 bases are TGTGCCAGCAGTACCTACAGAATTAGCGGGGGCACAGATACGCAGTATTTT.

This clone was detected once. This chain connects TRBV13 to TRBJ1-2, with 11 bases matching TRBD1. V lost 3 bases, J lost 1 base, and 1 base stayed unmatched. The germline V gene has CDR1 PRHDT and CDR2 FYEKMQ (reference sequence). The CDR3 extends over 15 amino acids. The CDR3 loop reads CASSFGTGGNYGYTF. As DNA, the CDR3 is TGTGCCAGCAGCTTTGGGACAGGGGGTAACTATGGCTACACCTTC. The full variable domain, in which reference TRBV13 and TRBJ1-2 provide the parts outside the CDR3, is AAGVIQSPRHLIKEKRETATLKCYPIPRHDTVYWYQQGPGQDPQFLISFYEKMQSDKGSIPDRFSAQQFSDYHSELNMSSLELGDSALYFCASSFGTGGNYGYTFGSGTRLTVV.

Only a few counts were recorded for this clone. The genes are TRBV3-1 (or the pseudogene TRBV3-2) and TRBJ2-7, with D possibly called TRBD1 or TRBD2 (6 bases each). The CDR3 contains 12 residues. Trimming cost V 6 bases and J 7 bases, with 13 bases left between them. Germline CDR1 reads LGHDT; CDR2 reads YNNKEL (reference sequence). CDR3 in DNA: TGTGCCAGCAGGTTGGGGGGCGATGAGCAGTACTTC. This translates into CASRLGGDEQYF.

This sequence joins TRBV24-1 and TRBJ1-2, with TRBD1 matching over 11 bases. Germline assignment: CDR1 KGHDR and CDR2 SFDVKD. Trimming cost V 7 bases and J 8 bases; bases outside gene matches: 8. The CDR3 is 14 amino acids. The CDR3 bases are TGTGCCACCAGCCAGCCGGGACAGGGGGAAGGCTACACCTTC. This gives the protein CATSQPGQGEGYTF.

V usage is TRBV10-3 and J usage is TRBJ1-2; D possibly corresponds to TRBD1 (5 bases). V lost 5 bases to trimming and J lost 5 bases, with 9 bases between them. The CDR3 consists of 12 residues. CDR1 ENHRY and CDR2 SYGVKD come from the germline V gene. CDR3 protein: CAISTQGYGYTF. CDR3 DNA: TGTGCCATCAGTACCCAGGGATATGGCTACACCTTC.